One sample yielded the 7 T cell receptor beta chains listed below, sequenced in a study of T cells in Graves' hyperthyroidism and ophthalmopathy. RNA transcripts gave rise to amplified TCR beta CDR3 regions. The primer set for the first-round RT-PCR of the TCR CDR3 was HTBI. From the multiplex PCR reads, TCRdb called clonotypes with MiXCR, one entry per CDR3 protein. The sample carries about 770,000 distinct CDR3 sequences, around 20% recorded once. Material for sequencing was blood. Source of these receptors: a woman aged 45-59 years with Graves' hyperthyroidism that later progressed to Graves' ophthalmopathy.

This clonotype was seen repeatedly, ten times or more. The junction does not match germline at one end; this may be a read error. The J gene is TRBJ2-3, the V gene TRBV7-9; D is ambiguous. CDR3 length: 12 amino acids. Germline V gene lookup returns CDR1 SEHNR and CDR2 FQNEAQ (reference sequence). The CDR3 sequence is CASSRGTDTQYF. CDR3 DNA: TGCGCCAGCAGCCGGGGCACAGATACGCAGTATTTT. Supplemented by reference TRBV7-9 and TRBJ2-3, the full variable domain reads DTGVSQNPRHKITKRGQNVTFRCDPISEHNRLYWYRQTLGQGPEFLTYFQNEAQLEKSRLLSDRFSAERPKGSFSTLEIQRTEQGDSAMYLCASSRGTDTQYFGPGTRLTVL.

This clonotype has only a few counts. The chain has TRBV20-1 and TRBJ1-1; 7 bases are shared with TRBD1. Per the germline V gene, CDR1 is DFQATT and CDR2 is SNEGSKA (reference sequence). CDR3 length: 14 residues. Germline trimming cut 3 bases from V and 3 bases from J; bases unmatched to any gene: 7. CDR3 sequence reads: CSARGQGDYTEAFF. The CDR3 DNA reads as TGCAGTGCTAGGGGGCAGGGGGATTACACTGAAGCTTTCTTT.

At least ten counts were recorded for this clonotype. The rearrangement links TRBV29-1 to TRBJ1-1; D is unresolved. Trimming left V 7 bases short and J 6 bases short, with 18 bases between. CDR1 is SQVTM and CDR2 is ANQGSEA in the germline V gene. CDR3 length: 13 amino acids. DNA for the CDR3: TGCAGCGCCCACCCCGGGAAGCGCCCTGAAGCTTTCTTT. This codes for CSAHPGKRPEAFF.

Of note for this clonotype: The junction differs from germline at one of its ends, possibly a read error. This chain uses TRBV7-7 with TRBJ2-2; D not resolved. The CDR3 loop spans 15 amino acids. CDR1 and CDR2 from the germline V gene are SSHAT and FNYEAQ (reference sequence). DNA of the CDR3: TGTGCTAGCAGCTTATGGGGTGGCGACACCGGGGAGCTGTTTTTT. Amino acid sequence: CASSLWGGDTGELFF.

This clonotype was observed at least ten times. The V gene is TRBV30, the J gene TRBJ2-7; D may correspond to TRBD1 or TRBD2 (5 bases each). The germline V gene has CDR1 GTSNPN and CDR2 SVGIG (reference sequence). With 3 bases removed from V and 3 bases from J, the gap between germline ends came to 21 bases. The CDR3 is 16 amino acids. The CDR3 bases are TGTGCCTGGAGCCCCACCGCCACCTGGGACCGCTACGAGCAGTACTTC. Translation gives CAWSPTATWDRYEQYF.

This chain links TRBV27 with TRBJ2-7; TRBD1 matches 7 bases. The CDR3 length is 15 residues. CDR1 is MNHEY and CDR2 is SMNVEV in the germline V gene (reference sequence). The CDR3 loop is CAIKPTGQSSYEQYF. CDR3 in DNA: TGTGCTATAAAACCCACGGGACAGTCCTCCTACGAGCAGTACTTC.

This clonotype was counted a few times. The V and J genes are TRBV9 and TRBJ2-1; tentatively, D is TRBD2 (6 bases). V was clipped by 7 bases and J by 0 bases, with 11 bases between them. The CDR3 totals 14 residues. Germline V gene data show CDR1 as SGDLS and CDR2 as YYNGEE. The CDR3 DNA sequence: TGTGCCAGCGAGGACGGGAGCTCCTACAATGAGCAGTTCTTC. Its protein is CASEDGSSYNEQFF.